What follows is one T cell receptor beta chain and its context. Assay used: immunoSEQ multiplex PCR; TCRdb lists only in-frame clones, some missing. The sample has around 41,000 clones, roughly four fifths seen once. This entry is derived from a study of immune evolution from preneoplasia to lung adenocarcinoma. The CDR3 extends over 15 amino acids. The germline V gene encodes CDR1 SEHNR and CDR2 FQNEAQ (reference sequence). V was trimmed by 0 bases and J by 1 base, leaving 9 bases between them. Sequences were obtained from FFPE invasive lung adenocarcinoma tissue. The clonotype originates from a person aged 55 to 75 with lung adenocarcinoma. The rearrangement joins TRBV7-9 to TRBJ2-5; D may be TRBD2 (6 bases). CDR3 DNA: TGTGCCAGCAGCTTAGCTACCGGGGGCCAAGAGACCCAGTACTTC. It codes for CASSLATGGQETQYF.